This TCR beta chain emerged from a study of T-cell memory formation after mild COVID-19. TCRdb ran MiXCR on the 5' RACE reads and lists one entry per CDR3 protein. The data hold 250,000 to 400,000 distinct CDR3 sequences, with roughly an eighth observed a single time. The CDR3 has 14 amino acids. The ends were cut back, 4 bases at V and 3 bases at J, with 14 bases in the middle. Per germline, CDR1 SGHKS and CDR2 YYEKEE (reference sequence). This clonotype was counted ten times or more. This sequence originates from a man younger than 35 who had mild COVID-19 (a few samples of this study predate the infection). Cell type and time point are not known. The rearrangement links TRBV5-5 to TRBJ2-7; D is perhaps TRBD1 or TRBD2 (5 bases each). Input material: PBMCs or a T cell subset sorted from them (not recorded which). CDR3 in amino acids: CASSQTGTVYEQYF. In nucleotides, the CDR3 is TGTGCCAGCAGCCAAACCGGGACGGTCTACGAGCAGTACTTC.